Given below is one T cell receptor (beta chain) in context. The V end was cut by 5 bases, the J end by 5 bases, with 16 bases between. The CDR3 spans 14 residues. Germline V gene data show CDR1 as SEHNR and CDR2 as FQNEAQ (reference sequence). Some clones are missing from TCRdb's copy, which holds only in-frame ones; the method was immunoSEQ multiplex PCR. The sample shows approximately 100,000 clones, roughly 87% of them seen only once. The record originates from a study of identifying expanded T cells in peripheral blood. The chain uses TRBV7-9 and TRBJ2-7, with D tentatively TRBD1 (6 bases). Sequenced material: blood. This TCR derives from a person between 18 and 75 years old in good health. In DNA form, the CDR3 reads TGTGCCAGCAGCCGGCCGGGACACGCCAACGAGCAGTACTTC. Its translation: CASSRPGHANEQYF.